The present entry profiles one T cell receptor beta chain with its context. Its target is not known. In this CDR3 the conserved last residue, phenylalanine or tryptophan, is missing, so a read error is likely. Among the donors, all were healthy bone marrow donors. The record originates from a study of cytomegalovirus exposure and HLA in healthy donors. Regarding the study as a whole: Earlier analysis yielded a pattern in which most TCR beta V segments were productive about 90% or about 30% of the time.

The primer mix had 60 Vbeta and 13 Jbeta primers. Sequenced by immunoSEQ multiplex PCR; TCRdb stores in-frame clones only, minus some. This sample's table reports 150,000 to 200,000 clones. This CDR3 comprises 15 residues. Trimming took 5 bases from V and 4 from J; bases not matched to a gene: 7. Germline lookup yields CDR1 SGHVS and CDR2 FNYEAQ. V and J are TRBV7-6 and TRBJ2-7; 11 nucleotides align to TRBD2. Sequencing was carried out using PBMCs. This receptor was identified in a woman younger than 30 in good health and CMV-seropositive. This CDR3 reads CASSAGTSGTYEQYL. The CDR3 coding sequence is TGTGCCAGCAGCGCCGGGACTAGCGGAACTTACGAGCAGTACCTC.